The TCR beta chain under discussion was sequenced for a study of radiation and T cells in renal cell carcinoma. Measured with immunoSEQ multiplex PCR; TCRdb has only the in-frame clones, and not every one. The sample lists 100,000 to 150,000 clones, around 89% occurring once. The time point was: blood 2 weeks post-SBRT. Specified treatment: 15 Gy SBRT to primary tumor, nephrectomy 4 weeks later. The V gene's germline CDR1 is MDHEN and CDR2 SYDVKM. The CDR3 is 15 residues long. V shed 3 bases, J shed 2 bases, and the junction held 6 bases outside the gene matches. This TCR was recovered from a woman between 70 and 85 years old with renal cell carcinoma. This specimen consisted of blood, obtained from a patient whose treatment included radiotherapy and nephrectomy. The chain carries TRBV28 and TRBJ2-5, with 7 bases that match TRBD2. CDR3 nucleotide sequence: TGTGCCAGCAGTTTTGGGACTACTGTTCAAGAGACCCAGTACTTC. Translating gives CASSFGTTVQETQYF.